The present TCR beta chain was sequenced within a study of blood T cell repertoires in COVID-19. Study context: The origin of the acute and convalescent COVID-19 samples was the United States, Italy and Spain. PBMCs, B-cell-depleted T cells, or T cells provided the cDNA or gDNA that made up the material.

Per the authors' pipeline: Estimation of nucleated cell counts relied on the amplification of reference gene primers. Data came from immunoSEQ multiplex PCR; TCRdb stores just in-frame clones and leaves some out. That table is the source of V, J and clone size, and D and trimming were worked out from the DNA. The data hold about 190,000 clones, with 80% to 85% observed a single time. This CDR3 spans 15 amino acids. V shed 7 bases and J shed 3 bases, with 18 bases lying between them. Germline V lookup: CDR1 SGHKS, CDR2 YYEKEE (reference sequence). Material for sequencing was peripheral blood. The origin of this receptor is a woman in her 40s with acute or convalescent COVID-19. The chain links TRBV5-5 to TRBJ2-3; maybe TRBD2 (5 bases). The CDR3 reads CASLLFGDTTDTQYF. The CDR3 region has the DNA TGTGCCAGCCTACTATTCGGGGATACGACAGATACGCAGTATTTT.